The sequence of this T cell receptor beta chain was determined in a study of blood T cell repertoires in COVID-19. The wider study: The study drew acute and convalescent COVID-19 samples from the United States, Italy and Spain.

The CDR3 is 11 residues long. Per germline, CDR1 SEHNR and CDR2 FQNEAQ (reference sequence). Deletions cut 5 bases from V and 9 bases from J, with 10 bases between. Participants' own reports of clinical history determined their cohort assignment. Donors in Cohort 3 counted as recovered after two negative PCRs, clearance, or symptom resolution. The authors' processing: By means of reference gene primer amplification, nucleated cell counts were estimated. TCRdb's table, derived via immunoSEQ multiplex PCR, lists solely in-frame clones and lacks some. Clonal size and the V and J genes are those of that table, whereas D and trimming came from the DNA. This table has 250,000 to 350,000 clones, 85% appearing once.

This chain joins TRBV7-9 and TRBJ2-5; D remains unclear. This TCR was sampled from a woman between 45 and 65 years old who had recovered from COVID-19. The source material was PBMCs or T cells enriched from blood (not recorded which). For the CDR3, the DNA is TGTGCCAGCAGCCCCGCCCAGGCCCAGTACTTC. This sequence encodes CASSPAQAQYF.